This TCR beta chain comes out of a study of cytomegalovirus exposure and HLA in healthy donors. On this clone itself: What it binds is unknown.

Primers included in the PCR were 60 Vbeta and 13 Jbeta primers. The table came from immunoSEQ multiplex PCR; TCRdb's copy has only in-frame clones and leaves some out. The table lists over 100,000 clones, roughly four fifths of them singletons, with 9.6% in the top ten. Losses at the gene ends were 11 bases for V and 0 bases for J; bases not matched to a gene: 9. Germline CDR1 ENHRY, CDR2 SYGVKD. This CDR3 is built from 14 residues. The study, taken as a whole, reports: Later, an analysis found that common viral pathogens appeared to be linked with several of the most significant clusters.

Sequencing was done on a sample of PBMCs. The gene calls are TRBV10-3 and TRBJ2-7, with 8 bases lining up with TRBD2. The source is a male donor in good health and CMV-seropositive. This CDR3 reads CASHAGTSSYEQYF. The CDR3 DNA reads TGTGCCTCACATGCCGGGACTAGCTCCTACGAGCAGTACTTC.